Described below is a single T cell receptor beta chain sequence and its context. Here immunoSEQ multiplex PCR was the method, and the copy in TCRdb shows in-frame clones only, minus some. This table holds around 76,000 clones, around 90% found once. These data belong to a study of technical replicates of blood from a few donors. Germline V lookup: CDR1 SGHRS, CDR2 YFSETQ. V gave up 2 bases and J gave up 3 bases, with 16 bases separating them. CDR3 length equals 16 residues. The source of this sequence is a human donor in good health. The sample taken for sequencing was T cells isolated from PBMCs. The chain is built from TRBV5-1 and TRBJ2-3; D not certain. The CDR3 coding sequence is TGCGCCAGCAGCTTTATAGGCACTACCCGAACAGATACGCAGTATTTT. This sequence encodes CASSFIGTTRTDTQYF.